This is a list of T cell receptor beta chains from one sample in a study of CD8 T cells in ankylosing spondylitis. TCRdb re-called the 5' RACE reads with MiXCR, one entry per CDR3 protein. The sample includes about 130,000 distinct CDR3 sequences, approximately 10% of them seen just once. Sequencing used blood, either unsorted or a sorted T cell fraction (not recorded which). These receptors all stem from a male donor with ankylosing spondylitis or in good health (not recorded which). CDR3s include the opening cysteine and the closing phenylalanine or tryptophan. D genes are given only for firm matches. Clone size is stated in some rows and not others, as once, few, many or a class when expanded.

J: TRBJ1-1; size: many; V: TRBV7-9; D: .; length: 14; CDR3: CASSAQGPNTEAFF; DNA: TGTGCCAGCAGCGCACAGGGACCGAACACTGAAGCTTTCTTT
J: TRBJ2-2; size: .; V: TRBV2; D: TRBD1; length: 14; CDR3: CASGDRVSTGELFF; DNA: TGTGCCAGCGGGGACAGGGTTTCCACCGGGGAGCTGTTTTTT
J: TRBJ2-5; size: few; V: TRBV27; D: .; length: 14; CDR3: CASSPQSHTETQYF; DNA: TGTGCCAGCAGTCCGCAATCCCATACGGAGACCCAGTACTTC
J: TRBJ2-7; size: few; V: TRBV7-2; D: .; length: 12; CDR3: CASSLGSTEQYF; DNA: TGTGCCAGCAGCTTAGGATCAACCGAGCAGTACTTC
J: TRBJ2-1; size: many; V: TRBV4-2; D: .; length: 15; CDR3: CASSLSGGPYNEQFF; DNA: TGTGCCAGCAGCCTTAGCGGAGGCCCCTACAATGAGCAGTTCTTC
J: TRBJ2-7; size: few; V: TRBV11-2; D: TRBD2; length: 21; CDR3: CASSLFGAGYGTSGKTYEQYF; DNA: TGTGCCAGCAGCTTATTCGGTGCGGGCTACGGGACTAGCGGGAAAACCTACGAGCAGTACTTC
J: TRBJ2-1; size: .; V: TRBV3-1; D: .; length: 16; CDR3: CASSQRLTSSYNEQFF; DNA: TGTGCCAGCAGCCAAAGGCTGACAAGCTCCTACAATGAGCAGTTCTTC
J: TRBJ2-1; size: many; V: TRBV7-2; D: .; length: 13; CDR3: CASSFGTPRGQFF; DNA: TGTGCCAGCAGCTTTGGGACCCCGAGGGGGCAGTTCTTC
J: TRBJ2-7; size: .; V: TRBV6-2/TRBV6-3; D: TRBD1; length: 15; CDR3: CASSLQGASSYEQYF; DNA: TGTGCCAGCAGCCTACAGGGGGCTTCCTCCTACGAGCAGTACTTC
J: TRBJ2-3; size: many; V: TRBV5-1; D: TRBD2; length: 17; CDR3: CASKFTPGLAGSDTQYF; DNA: TGCGCCAGCAAATTCACACCGGGACTAGCGGGATCAGATACGCAGTATTTT
J: TRBJ2-7; size: many; V: TRBV11-2; D: TRBD1; length: 19; CDR3: CASSLLGTGLGPDHYEQYF; DNA: TGTGCCAGCAGCTTACTAGGGACAGGGCTGGGACCCGACCACTACGAGCAGTACTTC
J: TRBJ2-1; size: .; V: TRBV5-4; D: TRBD2; length: 23; CDR3: CASSLVRPSGRMVRMWSYNEQFF; DNA: TGTGCCAGCAGCTTGGTTAGGCCTAGCGGGAGAATGGTCAGGATGTGGAGCTACAATGAGCAGTTCTTC
J: TRBJ1-1; size: many; V: TRBV6-1; D: .; length: 14; CDR3: CASSPPLGHTEAFF; DNA: TGTGCCAGCAGCCCTCCTTTGGGGCACACTGAAGCTTTCTTT
J: TRBJ2-1; size: many; V: TRBV20-1; D: TRBD1; length: 14; CDR3: CSARRDRGHYEQFF; DNA: TGCAGTGCTCGACGGGACAGGGGGCACTATGAGCAGTTCTTC
J: TRBJ1-2; size: .; V: TRBV20-1; D: .; length: 18; CDR3: CSAPNLGGDFKNNYGYTF; DNA: TGCAGTGCACCGAACCTCGGGGGGGACTTCAAAAATAACTATGGCTACACCTTC
J: TRBJ2-2; size: few; V: TRBV5-1; D: .; length: 14; CDR3: CASSSWTETGELFF; DNA: TGCGCCAGCAGCTCGTGGACGGAGACCGGGGAGCTGTTTTTT
J: TRBJ2-5; size: many; V: TRBV5-1; D: TRBD2; length: 13; CDR3: CASSLGLGATQYF; DNA: TGCGCCAGCAGCCTGGGACTAGGGGCGACCCAGTACTTC
J: TRBJ2-2; size: many; V: TRBV4-3; D: .; length: 18; CDR3: CASSQPEGLSAHTGELFF; DNA: TGCGCCAGCAGCCAACCAGAGGGATTGTCGGCACACACCGGGGAGCTGTTTTTT
J: TRBJ2-7; size: few; V: TRBV5-1; D: .; length: 15; CDR3: CASSIAGSVSYEQYF; DNA: TGCGCCAGCAGCATAGCCGGGTCTGTCTCCTACGAGCAGTACTTC
J: TRBJ2-7; size: many; V: TRBV29-1; D: TRBD2; length: 16; CDR3: CSVVQVQLAGAYEQYF; DNA: TGCAGCGTTGTTCAGGTACAGCTAGCGGGAGCCTACGAGCAGTACTTC
J: TRBJ2-4; size: few; V: TRBV5-1; D: .; length: 15; CDR3: CASSTGDSASGIQYF; DNA: TGCGCCAGCAGCACGGGGGACTCCGCTAGTGGCATTCAGTACTTC